The 18 T cell receptor beta chains presented below share a single source sample, sequenced in a study of regulatory dendritic cells for organ transplantation. These receptors lack a known antigen. Clones were sequenced by immunoSEQ multiplex PCR, and TCRdb holds only the in-frame ones, with some missing. The table includes 10,000 to 11,000 clones, about 71% detected once. CFSE-labeled sorted T cells met regulatory or mature dendritic cells for approximately 5 days. The sequencing sample was made of naive CD4+ T cells from blood cultured with dendritic cells. Described subset: CD45RA+ naive T cells. The receptor source for this set is a human donor in good health.

The chain carries TRBV4-1 and TRBJ2-2, with D tentatively TRBD2 (6 bases). The germline V and J ends were trimmed by 6 bases and 6 bases, with 14 bases remaining between them. The CDR3 runs to 14 residues. Germline-derived CDR1 and CDR2 are MGHRA and YSYEKL. CDR3 sequence: CASSLSGVSGELFF. The CDR3 DNA sequence: TGCGCCAGCAGTCTGTCGGGGGTTTCCGGGGAGCTGTTTTTT.

The rearrangement joins TRBV28 to TRBJ1-2; D is perhaps TRBD1 (6 bases). The length of the CDR3 is 13 residues. Germline values: CDR1 MDHEN, CDR2 SYDVKM. V lost 5 bases and J 5 bases, leaving 12 bases between the germline ends. The chain's CDR3 is CASSPGTPYGYTF. For the CDR3, the DNA is TGTGCCAGCAGTCCAGGGACACCTTATGGCTACACCTTC.

The chain has TRBV5-1 and TRBJ2-1; no clear D gene. Trimming pared 0 bases from V and 7 bases from J, leaving 8 bases between. This CDR3 has 13 amino acids. CDR1 and CDR2 from the germline V gene are SGHRS and YFSETQ. In DNA, the CDR3 is TGCGCCAGCAGCTTGGCCGGTAAGAATGAGCAGTTCTTC. Translation gives CASSLAGKNEQFF.

This clone was counted between two and nine times. V and J are TRBV5-1 and TRBJ2-6; possible D gene TRBD1, 6 bases. In germline, CDR1 is SGHRS, CDR2 YFSETQ. Trimming removed 4 bases at V and 4 bases at J, with 9 bases between. CDR3 length equals 14 residues. The CDR3 DNA is TGCGCCAGCAGCGGGGGCGGAGGGGCCAACGTCCTGACTTTC. Protein sequence: CASSGGGGANVLTF.

The V gene is TRBV2, the J gene TRBJ2-3; 8 bases are a match to TRBD2. The CDR3 is 15 residues long. The J segment lost 2 bases and the V segment lost 5 bases, leaving 6 bases of the junction unmatched. The V gene's germline CDR1 is SNHLY and CDR2 FYNNEI. Written as DNA, the CDR3 is TGTGCCAGCAGTTTAGCGGGGTCCTACACAGATACGCAGTATTTT. Translated: CASSLAGSYTDTQYF.

The chain is built from TRBV7-9 and TRBJ1-6; TRBD1 matches 7 bases. The germline V gene has CDR1 SEHNR and CDR2 FQNEAQ (reference sequence). CDR3 size: 15 residues. Trimming cost V 5 bases and J 7 bases; bases outside gene matches: 8. The CDR3 reads CASSSGGQANSPLHF. Written as DNA, the CDR3 is TGTGCCAGCAGCAGTGGTGGACAGGCAAATTCACCCCTCCACTTT.

This sequence joins TRBV25-1 and TRBJ1-5; perhaps TRBD1 as D (5 bases). This CDR3 has 14 amino acids. V lost 11 bases and J lost 6, with 20 bases in between. CDR1 is MGHDK, CDR2 SYGVNS, per germline. The CDR3: CASQQQGVGQPQHF. DNA for the CDR3: TGTGCCTCTCAGCAGCAGGGCGTGGGTCAGCCCCAGCATTTT.

V and J are TRBV6-9 and TRBJ2-1, with TRBD2 matching over 13 bases. Germline-derived CDR1 and CDR2 are MNHGY and SVAAGI. The V segment lost 4 bases and the J segment 8 bases; nucleotides outside the gene matches: 14. The CDR3 runs 18 residues. The DNA of the CDR3 is TGTGCCAGCAGTTCAAGGTTACCGGGACTAGCGGGGTGGTATGAGCAGTTCTTC. It encodes CASSSRLPGLAGWYEQFF.

This chain connects TRBV5-1 to TRBJ2-3; perhaps TRBD1 as D (6 bases). V was clipped by 5 bases and J by 1 base, with 14 bases between them. CDR1 SGHRS and CDR2 YFSETQ come from the germline V gene. This CDR3 is built from 15 residues. DNA for the CDR3: TGCGCCAGCAGTACAGGGTCGTTTGGCACAGATACGCAGTATTTT. Protein product: CASSTGSFGTDTQYF. Variable domain in full (rest from reference TRBV5-1 and TRBJ2-3): KAGVTQTPRYLIKTRGQQVTLSCSPISGHRSVSWYQQTPGQGLQFLFEYFSETQRNKGNFPGRFSGRQFSNSRSEMNVSTLELGDSALYLCASSTGSFGTDTQYFGPGTRLTVL.

This chain uses TRBV7-9 with TRBJ1-1, with 8 bases matching TRBD1. In germline, CDR1 is SEHNR, CDR2 FQNEAQ (reference sequence). J was trimmed by 4 bases and V by 4 bases; bases with no gene match: 8. The CDR3 loop spans 15 amino acids. CDR3 sequence reads: CASSSPTGEGTEAFF. CDR3 nucleotides: TGTGCCAGCAGCTCTCCGACAGGGGAGGGCACTGAAGCTTTCTTT. Supplemented by reference TRBV7-9 and TRBJ1-1, the full variable domain reads DTGVSQNPRHKITKRGQNVTFRCDPISEHNRLYWYRQTLGQGPEFLTYFQNEAQLEKSRLLSDRFSAERPKGSFSTLEIQRTEQGDSAMYLCASSSPTGEGTEAFFGQGTRLTVV.

The genes are TRBV5-1 and TRBJ1-1; 8 bases map to TRBD1. CDR3 length equals 19 residues. With V trimmed by 0 bases and J by 1 base, 14 bases remained unmatched. Per the germline V gene, CDR1 is SGHRS and CDR2 is YFSETQ. CDR3 sequence reads: CASSLVWSRGQSPNTEAFF. As DNA, the CDR3 is TGCGCCAGCAGCTTGGTTTGGAGCAGGGGGCAAAGCCCGAACACTGAAGCTTTCTTT.

The chain uses TRBV18 and TRBJ1-5; TRBD1 is a possible D gene (5 bases). V was trimmed by 3 bases and J by 4 bases, leaving 10 bases between them. The CDR3 totals 14 residues. Germline lookup yields CDR1 KGHSH and CDR2 LQKENI. CDR3 protein: CASSPPQDNQPQHF. The CDR3 DNA sequence: TGTGCCAGCTCACCGCCACAGGATAATCAGCCCCAGCATTTT.

The rearrangement joins TRBV9 to TRBJ2-3; no definite D call. V was pared by 4 bases and J by 2 bases, with 5 bases between. The germline CDR1 and CDR2 sequences are SGDLS and YYNGEE. The CDR3 is 12 residues long. CDR3 loop: CASSSNTDTQYF. The CDR3 nucleotides read TGTGCCAGCAGCTCTAACACAGATACGCAGTATTTT. Full variable domain (rest looked up from reference TRBV9 and TRBJ2-3): DSGVTQTPKHLITATGQRVTLRCSPRSGDLSVYWYQQSLDQGLQFLIQYYNGEERAKGNILERFSAQQFPDLHSELNLSSLELGDSALYFCASSSNTDTQYFGPGTRLTVL.

The genes are TRBV5-4 and TRBJ2-1, with TRBD1 identical over 9 bases. The CDR3 is made up of 15 amino acids. The germline gives CDR1 SGHNT, CDR2 YYREEE (reference sequence). V shed 4 bases, J shed 4 bases, and the junction held 6 bases outside the gene matches. The DNA for the CDR3 is TGTGCCAGCAGCAACGACAGGGGGGGGTACAATGAGCAGTTCTTC. It translates to CASSNDRGGYNEQFF.

The rearrangement joins TRBV7-2 to TRBJ1-6; 9 bases fit TRBD1. V lost 5 bases to trimming and J lost 10 bases; unmatched junction nucleotides: 9. The CDR3 length is 15 residues. Germline CDR1 reads SGHTA; CDR2 reads FQGNSA. The CDR3, as DNA: TGTGCCAGCAGCCAAAAGGACAGGGGCGGCTCACCCCTCCACTTT. Encoded protein: CASSQKDRGGSPLHF.

This clone was detected a few times. The rearrangement joins TRBV19 to TRBJ2-1, with TRBD1 matching 7 bases. Germline loops: CDR1 LNHDA, CDR2 SQIVND (reference sequence). This CDR3 is 14 amino acids long. J lost 4 bases, V lost 8 bases, and 8 bases had no gene match. This CDR3 is CASARQGSYNEQFF. CDR3 coding DNA: TGTGCCAGTGCCCGACAGGGATCGTACAATGAGCAGTTCTTC.

This clone has only a few counts. The chain is built from TRBV29-1 and TRBJ2-7, with 7 bases fitting TRBD1. CDR3 length: 13 residues. V lost 5 bases and J lost 5; bases outside the gene matches: 9. The germline V gene encodes CDR1 SQVTM and CDR2 ANQGSEA. CDR3 DNA: TGCAGCGTTCTTTCGACAGGGTTCAACGAGCAGTACTTC. Amino acids: CSVLSTGFNEQYF.

The chain has TRBV6-5 and TRBJ1-1; a possible D gene is TRBD1 (5 bases). CDR3 length equals 13 residues. Between the trimmed V and J ends, which lost 3 bases and 3 bases, there was a span of 8 bases. Germline V CDR1 and CDR2: MNHEY, SVGAGI. This CDR3 reads CASSYSRDTEAFF. DNA of the CDR3: TGTGCCAGCAGTTATTCCAGGGACACTGAAGCTTTCTTT.